Below, 9 T cell receptor beta chains from the same sample are listed, as sequenced in a study of cytomegalovirus exposure and HLA in healthy donors. Amplification used 60 Vbeta primers and 13 Jbeta primers. Sequencing was performed with immunoSEQ multiplex PCR; in TCRdb, only in-frame clones are kept and a portion is missing. Altogether fewer than 100,000 clones are present, around 80% being singletons, with the ten largest covering 2% to 3%. The sample consisted of PBMCs. Source of these receptors: a male donor in good health and CMV-seropositive.

The count of this clone is one. CDR3 nucleotide sequence: TGTGCCAGTAGTCGTGGACTAGCGGGAACAGATACGCAGTATTTT. This translates into CASSRGLAGTDTQYF. The chain employs TRBV19 and TRBJ2-3; TRBD2 aligns across 12 bases. CDR1 and CDR2 from the germline V gene are LNHDA and SQIVND (reference sequence). The CDR3 has 15 amino acids. The V gene end was trimmed by 5 bases and the J gene end by 3 bases; junction bases not matched to a gene: 3.

The chain has TRBV2 and TRBJ2-7; 15 positions match TRBD2. Trimming cost V 4 bases and J 0 bases; bases outside gene matches: 4. CDR1 is SNHLY, CDR2 FYNNEI, per germline. The CDR3 has 17 amino acids. DNA for the CDR3: TGTGCCAGCAGTGCAGGACTAGCGGGAGGGAGCTCCTACGAGCAGTACTTC. As protein: CASSAGLAGGSSYEQYF. The whole variable domain, filled in from reference TRBV2 and TRBJ2-7, reads EPEVTQTPSHQVTQMGQEVILRCVPISNHLYFYWYRQILGQKVEFLVSFYNNEISEKSEIFDDQFSVERPDGSNFTLKIRSTKLEDSAMYFCASSAGLAGGSSYEQYFGPGTRLTVT.

Note on this clone: The same CDR3 also results from other DNA sequences found in this sample. The chain uses TRBV9 and TRBJ2-5; 8 bases map to TRBD2. This CDR3 is 16 amino acids long. Germline assignment: CDR1 SGDLS and CDR2 YYNGEE. With V trimmed by 0 bases and J by 5 bases, 9 bases remained unmatched. The CDR3 DNA follows: TGTGCCAGCAGCGTAGGACCTCGGGAGGGCGGGGAGACCCAGTACTTC. Protein product: CASSVGPREGGETQYF.

This rearrangement joins TRBV7-2 to TRBJ2-7, with D possibly TRBD2 on 6 matching bases. V was cut by 5 bases and J by 4 bases, with 18 bases left in between. This CDR3 comprises 15 residues. Germline CDR1 reads SGHTA; CDR2 reads FQGNSA. The DNA for the CDR3 is TGTGCCAGCAGCCCTACTAGGAGGGCGGCATACGAGCAGTACTTC. This encodes CASSPTRRAAYEQYF.

J is TRBJ2-7 and V is TRBV29-1; D gene uncertain. The germline V and J ends were trimmed by 1 base and 2 bases, with 9 bases remaining between them. The germline gives CDR1 SQVTM, CDR2 ANQGSEA. This CDR3 contains 13 residues. CDR3: CSVEGGGPYEQYF. The CDR3 bases are TGCAGCGTTGAAGGAGGTGGCCCCTACGAGCAGTACTTC.

This chain connects TRBV9 to TRBJ2-5; D not certain. The CDR3 consists of 15 residues. The germline V and J ends were trimmed by 0 bases and 5 bases, with 14 bases remaining between them. The germline CDR1 and CDR2 sequences are SGDLS and YYNGEE. The CDR3: CASSVDSRALETQYF. The CDR3 region has the DNA TGTGCCAGCAGCGTAGACTCGAGAGCCCTGGAGACCCAGTACTTC.

The chain carries TRBV11-2 and TRBJ1-2; D gene ambiguous. From germline, CDR1 is SGHAT and CDR2 FQNNGV. The CDR3 is 11 residues long. V lost 3 bases and J lost 8, with 7 bases in between. The CDR3 sequence: CASSFRGGYTF. The CDR3 coding sequence is TGTGCCAGCAGCTTTCGTGGCGGCTACACCTTC.

V usage is TRBV4-1 and J usage is TRBJ1-1, with D uncertain. The V end lost 9 bases, the J end lost 2 bases, and 10 bases lay between the germline ends. CDR1 MGHRA and CDR2 YSYEKL come from the germline V gene. The CDR3 totals 12 residues. For the CDR3, the DNA is TGCGCCAGGGCCGCGGAAAACACTGAAGCTTTCTTT. Translated: CARAAENTEAFF.

The rearrangement links TRBV7-2 to TRBJ2-1; 13 bases are a match to TRBD2. CDR1 SGHTA and CDR2 FQGNSA come from the germline V gene. This CDR3 region has 18 residues. Trimming took 2 bases from V and 2 from J; bases not matched to a gene: 6. CDR3 DNA sequence: TGTGCCAGCAGCTTAAGGGGACTAGCGGGAAACCCCTACAATGAGCAGTTCTTC. Its translation: CASSLRGLAGNPYNEQFF.